This TCR beta chain derives from a study of blood T cells in healthy people across ages. Notes on this clonotype: What it binds is not known.

Approximately 10 milliliters was the volume of peripheral blood drawn from each donor. Total RNA, at least 5 micrograms per sample, came from PBMCs. Deletions cut 1 base from V and 5 bases from J, with 5 bases between. This CDR3 region has 11 residues. Germline loops: CDR1 DFQATT, CDR2 SNEGSKA (reference sequence). The second PCR ran roughly 7 to 12 cycles with a sample-barcoded 5' primer and J-beta primers. Using its own MiXCR run on the 5' RACE reads, TCRdb lists one record per CDR3 protein. The sample lists roughly 830,000 distinct CDR3 sequences, under 80% seen once, with 25% to 30% in the top ten. General observations from the study: The study could not conclusively compare naive and antigen-experienced cells, given its unsorted PBMCs.

This receptor was obtained from a young man in good health. V usage is TRBV20-1 and J usage is TRBJ1-2; D not certain. Specimen: blood. The CDR3 region is CSARGIYGYTF. The CDR3 nucleotides read TGCAGTGCTAGAGGCATATATGGCTACACCTTC.